The 26 T cell receptor beta chains reported below all come from one sample, sequenced in a study of Ad26.COV2.S vaccination and SARS-CoV-2 variants. This table comes from immunoSEQ multiplex PCR, and its TCRdb copy is limited to in-frame clones, with some not included. The table includes roughly 390,000 clones, approximately 86% detected once. Treatment here: around 19 received Ad26.COV2.S at low or high dose, single or two shots; about 5 received placebo; per-sample allocation not given. Sample collection was performed on day 63 after the first vaccine or placebo injection. The starting material was peripheral blood, obtained in a trial of Ad26.COV2.S vaccine versus placebo. The source is a person between 18 and 65 years old who received the Ad26.COV2.S COVID-19 vaccine or a placebo.

Turning to this clone: The sample has other DNA sequences that encode this CDR3 too. V is TRBV7-9 and J is TRBJ1-2; TRBD1 aligns across 9 bases. CDR1 SEHNR and CDR2 FQNEAQ come from the germline V gene (reference sequence). The ends lost 5 bases at V and 2 bases at J; junction bases unmatched: 3. The CDR3 extends over 14 amino acids. CDR3 amino acids: CASSTGTGNYGYTF. DNA for the CDR3: TGTGCCAGCAGCACCGGGACAGGGAACTATGGCTACACCTTC.

The chain has TRBV21-1 and TRBJ2-3; the DNA was not used to check the table's D call, TRBD2. TRBV21-1 constitutes a pseudogene. The CDR3 consists of 14 residues. CDR3 nucleotides: TGTGCCAGGCAAGAGCGGGGCCCCACAGATACGCAGTATTTT. It is translated as CARQERGPTDTQYF.

The rearrangement uses TRBV21-1 and TRBJ1-2; no DNA check was done on the table's D call, TRBD1. TRBV21-1 is deemed a pseudogene. The CDR3 is 14 amino acids. CDR3 nucleotide sequence: TGTGCCAGCAGCAAAGAGGGGGACCGCTATGGCTACACCTTC. Protein: CASSKEGDRYGYTF.

V gene TRBV7-2 combines with J gene TRBJ1-3, with unresolved D. The CDR3 spans 13 residues. V dropped 5 bases and J dropped 3 bases, with 8 bases sitting between them. CDR1 and CDR2 from the germline V gene are SGHTA and FQGNSA. The CDR3 DNA is TGTGCCAGCAGCAGGGAGGGTGGAAACACCATATATTTT. This translates into CASSREGGNTIYF.

This clone was observed a handful of times. The chain links TRBV6-5 to TRBJ2-1; TRBD1 aligns across 9 bases. Germline V gives CDR1 MNHEY, CDR2 SVGAGI. This CDR3 region has 13 residues. With 8 bases clipped from V and 6 bases from J, the junction kept 5 bases outside the gene matches. The CDR3 spells CASGDRVSNEQFF. In DNA form, the CDR3 reads TGTGCCAGCGGGGACAGGGTCAGCAATGAGCAGTTCTTC.

The genes are TRBV18 and TRBJ2-3; 10 bases align to TRBD1. Germline V gene data show CDR1 as KGHSH and CDR2 as LQKENI. CDR3 size: 14 residues. The V and J ends lost 8 bases and 3 bases, in that order; junction bases with no gene match: 5. The CDR3 spells CASRDRGSTDTQYF. DNA of the CDR3: TGTGCCAGCCGGGACAGGGGTTCTACAGATACGCAGTATTTT.

V and J are TRBV4-3 and TRBJ1-2, with D perhaps TRBD1 (6 bases). V lost 8 bases, J lost 4 bases, and 17 bases lay in between. The CDR3 covers 14 residues. Germline assignment: CDR1 LGHNA and CDR2 YSLEER. The CDR3 protein is CASPPGGRIYGYTF. CDR3 nucleotide sequence: TGCGCCAGCCCCCCGGGGGGGCGCATCTATGGCTACACCTTC.

Remarks on this clone: The sample holds other DNA sequences that translate to the same CDR3. The chain uses TRBV3-1 (or the pseudogene TRBV3-2) and TRBJ2-5; D possibly corresponds to TRBD2 (5 bases). Looked up from germline, CDR1 is LGHDT and CDR2 is YNNKEL (reference sequence). The V and J ends lost 4 bases and 1 base respectively, with 10 bases between them. This CDR3 contains 14 residues. CDR3 residues: CASSLRTAQETQYF. In DNA form, the CDR3 reads TGTGCCAGCAGCCTACGGACTGCCCAAGAGACCCAGTACTTC.

This clone was counted once. The rearrangement links TRBV5-1 to TRBJ1-4, with D hard to call. The V end was cut by 0 bases, the J end by 4 bases, with 10 bases between. The V gene's germline CDR1 is SGHRS and CDR2 YFSETQ. CDR3 size: 15 residues. DNA for the CDR3: TGCGCCAGCAGCTTGGGTTCCAGCCTTAATGAAAAACTGTTTTTT. This sequence encodes CASSLGSSLNEKLFF.

A few counts support this clone. V and J are TRBV7-9 and TRBJ2-2; possible D gene TRBD2, 6 bases. Trimming left V 1 base short and J 4 bases short, with 7 bases between. The V gene's germline CDR1 is SEHNR and CDR2 FQNEAQ (reference sequence). CDR3 size: 14 residues. CDR3 sequence (DNA): TGTGCCAGCAGCTTAGTGGGAGGCACCGGGGAGCTGTTTTTT. Translated, it gives CASSLVGGTGELFF.

V and J are TRBV7-9 and TRBJ2-1, with D unclear. V gave up 5 bases and J gave up 4 bases, with 18 bases separating them. Germline V lookup: CDR1 SEHNR, CDR2 FQNEAQ (reference sequence). The CDR3 is 16 residues long. The CDR3 reads CASSHEAQLPYNEQFF. The CDR3 coding sequence is TGTGCCAGCAGCCACGAGGCCCAGCTCCCTTACAATGAGCAGTTCTTC.

This clone was found a few times. The J gene is TRBJ2-7, the V gene TRBV7-8; D is possibly TRBD1 (5 bases). Trimming stripped 1 base from V and 0 bases from J, with 10 bases between. In germline, CDR1 is SGHVS, CDR2 FQNEAQ. The CDR3 loop spans 15 amino acids. In nucleotides, the CDR3 is TGTGCCAGCAGCTTAGGACAGAGCCCCTCCTACGAGCAGTACTTC. This codes for CASSLGQSPSYEQYF.

In regard to this clone: This same CDR3 is encoded by further DNA sequences in the sample. The V gene is TRBV6-2 or TRBV6-3, the J gene TRBJ2-1; D not resolved. CDR1 and CDR2 from the germline V gene are MNHEY and SVGEGT. The CDR3 is 12 amino acids. Between the trimmed V and J ends, which lost 3 bases and 6 bases, there was a span of 6 bases. In nucleotides, the CDR3 is TGTGCCAGCAGTTATAGTGGCAATGAGCAGTTCTTC. It codes for CASSYSGNEQFF.

This chain uses TRBV7-2 with TRBJ2-1, with D perhaps TRBD2 (5 bases). V gave up 3 bases and J gave up 5 bases, with 14 bases separating them. The length of the CDR3 is 15 residues. Germline loops: CDR1 SGHTA, CDR2 FQGNSA. The CDR3 here is CASSLAGLGHNEQFF. The CDR3 nucleotides read TGTGCCAGCAGCTTGGCGGGTCTCGGACACAATGAGCAGTTCTTC.

In its sample, this clone was seen once. The rearrangement uses TRBV10-3 and TRBJ1-1; 7 nucleotides align to TRBD1. Germline V lookup: CDR1 ENHRY, CDR2 SYGVKD. The ends lost 7 bases at V and 0 bases at J; junction bases unmatched: 2. This CDR3 contains 13 residues. The CDR3, as DNA: TGTGCCATCACGGACAGGATGAACACTGAAGCTTTCTTT. It specifies CAITDRMNTEAFF.

V usage is TRBV29-1 and J usage is TRBJ2-1; D not certain. Trimming took off 1 base at V and 4 bases at J, with 14 bases between the two ends. Germline CDR1 and CDR2: SQVTM and ANQGSEA. CDR3 length: 15 amino acids. The CDR3: CSVEGGSLTYNEQFF. CDR3 coding DNA: TGCAGCGTTGAAGGTGGCAGTTTAACTTACAATGAGCAGTTCTTC.

The chain links TRBV12-3 or TRBV12-4 to TRBJ2-1, with D unresolved. The CDR3 totals 12 residues. The V end lost 8 bases, the J end lost 3 bases, and 8 bases lay between the germline ends. The chain's CDR3 is CASLGNYNEQFF. The CDR3 DNA reads TGTGCCAGCTTAGGCAACTACAATGAGCAGTTCTTC.

J is TRBJ1-6 and V is TRBV3-1 (or the pseudogene TRBV3-2); D is unclear. Germline CDR1 LGHDT, CDR2 YNNKEL (reference sequence). The CDR3 contains 14 residues. The V gene lost 3 bases and the J gene lost 8 bases, with 11 bases spanning the gap. The CDR3 DNA reads TGTGCCAGCAGCCAGGTGATTTTAGATTCACCCCTCCACTTT. This translates into CASSQVILDSPLHF.

The V gene is TRBV29-1, the J gene TRBJ2-3; D not resolved. Trimming stripped 4 bases from V and 3 bases from J, with 14 bases between. The CDR3 extends over 14 amino acids. Germline V gene sequence: CDR1 SQVTM, CDR2 ANQGSEA. CDR3 in DNA: TGCAGCGTTGGTACGGGTTCAAGGACAGATACGCAGTATTTT. Translation gives CSVGTGSRTDTQYF.

This clone has just one count. The chain employs TRBV7-2 and TRBJ2-1; the D gene is possibly TRBD2 (7 bases). CDR3 length: 15 amino acids. CDR1 and CDR2 (germline): SGHTA, FQGNSA. V lost 6 bases, J lost 8 bases, and 20 bases lay in between. CDR3: CASSPTGGAGDEQFF. CDR3 nucleotide sequence: TGTGCCAGCAGTCCTACTGGGGGGGCCGGTGATGAGCAGTTCTTC.

This chain links TRBV4-3 with TRBJ2-7; D remains ambiguous. Germline lookup yields CDR1 LGHNA and CDR2 YSLEER. V was clipped by 0 bases and J by 5 bases, with 17 bases between them. CDR3 size: 16 residues. Written as DNA, the CDR3 is TGCGCCAGCAGCCAAGATAACCGCGGCCTAATGGACGAGCAGTACTTC. Its protein product is CASSQDNRGLMDEQYF.

The chain combines TRBV5-1 with TRBJ1-2, with TRBD1 identical over 10 bases. The germline V gene has CDR1 SGHRS and CDR2 YFSETQ. V shed 3 bases, J shed 5 bases, and the junction held 1 base outside the gene matches. This CDR3 spans 13 amino acids. As DNA, the CDR3 is TGCGCCAGCAGCTCGGGACAGGGGTATGGCTACACCTTC. This codes for CASSSGQGYGYTF.

Only one count was recorded for this clone. The chain joins TRBV7-9 to TRBJ1-2, with unresolved D. Germline lookup yields CDR1 SEHNR and CDR2 FQNEAQ (reference sequence). V was pared by 6 bases and J by 6 bases, with 14 bases between. This CDR3 is built from 13 residues. This chain's CDR3 is CASSWSTKDGYTF. The CDR3, as DNA: TGTGCCAGCAGTTGGTCAACCAAGGATGGCTACACCTTC.

The rearrangement uses TRBV10-2 and TRBJ1-6, with TRBD1 matching over 9 bases. The CDR3 has 15 residues. Losses at the gene ends were 7 bases for V and 8 bases for J; bases not matched to a gene: 9. The germline CDR1 and CDR2 sequences are WSHSY and SAAADI. The CDR3 is CASKSPRDRDSPLHF. CDR3 in DNA: TGCGCCAGCAAGAGTCCCCGGGACAGGGATTCACCCCTCCACTTT.

The gene calls are TRBV5-1 and TRBJ2-7; D possibly matches TRBD1 or TRBD2 (5 bases each). The germline gives CDR1 SGHRS, CDR2 YFSETQ. CDR3 length: 17 amino acids. Deletions cut 5 bases from V and 0 bases from J, with 21 bases between. CDR3 DNA sequence: TGCGCCAGCAGTCCGGACAAGGAGGTACTGAGCTCCTACGAGCAGTACTTC. Its translation is CASSPDKEVLSSYEQYF.

This chain joins TRBV6-5 and TRBJ2-1; D is perhaps TRBD2 (6 bases). Trimming shortened V by 5 bases and J by 4 bases, and 12 bases separated the two germline ends. Germline CDR1 and CDR2: MNHEY and SVGAGI. CDR3 size: 14 residues. CDR3 nucleotides: TGTGCCAGCAGTCGCTTTGGGGGGTACAATGAGCAGTTCTTC. Translation gives CASSRFGGYNEQFF.